The rows below give T cell receptor gamma chains drawn from one sample of a study of Vδ1+ human thymocytes. TCRdb called clones anew from the multiplex PCR reads with CATT. The sample has 36,000 or so gamma-chain clones, around 20% seen once; the top ten hold under 2%. The specimen sequenced was Vdelta1+ gamma-delta thymocytes from the thymus. These receptors were taken from a girl less than two years old who had congenital heart surgery. Both conserved end residues are part of each CDR3. Each record gives: J gene, clone size, V gene, CDR3 protein, CDR3 DNA. The size entry is marked missing in some rows and otherwise reads once, few, many or a size class.

TRGJ1/TRGJ2	-	TRGV2	CATWDGHNKKLF	TGTGCCACCTGGGACGGACACAATAAGAAACTCTTT
TRGJ1/TRGJ2	few	TRGV2	CATWDGSRDYKKLF	TGTGCCACCTGGGACGGGTCTAGGGATTATAAGAAACTCTTT
TRGJ1/TRGJ2	few	TRGV8	CATWDKRRKLF	TGTGCCACCTGGGATAAACGGAGGAAACTCTTT
TRGJP1	-	TRGV2	CATWENLSAGWFKIF	TGTGCCACCTGGGAGAACCTCTCTGCTGGTTGGTTCAAGATATTT
TRGJ1/TRGJ2	medium-sized	TRGV8	CATWDRDYKKLF	TGTGCCACCTGGGATAGGGATTATAAGAAACTCTTT
TRGJ1/TRGJ2	few	TRGV9	CALWGVHAKLF	TGTGCCTTGTGGGGGGTGCATGCGAAACTCTTT
TRGJ1/TRGJ2	-	TRGV2	CATWAINPNPNYYKKLF	TGTGCCACCTGGGCAATAAATCCTAATCCGAATTATTATAAGAAACTCTTT
TRGJ1/TRGJ2	-	TRGV8	CATWDRPSADKKLF	TGTGCCACCTGGGATAGACCGTCCGCTGATAAGAAACTCTTT
TRGJ1/TRGJ2	-	TRGV9	CALWEVITDYKKLF	TGTGCCTTGTGGGAGGTCATCACTGACTATAAGAAACTCTTT
TRGJ1/TRGJ2	-	TRGV3	CATWDRPFTKLF	TGTGCCACCTGGGACAGGCCTTTTACGAAACTCTTT
TRGJ1/TRGJ2	-	TRGV8	CATWDTRSGLYCYKKLF	TGTGCCACCTGGGATACTCGATCGGGTCTTTATTGTTATAAGAAACTCTTT
TRGJ1/TRGJ2	-	TRGV4	CATWDGAGAYYKKLF	TGTGCCACCTGGGATGGGGCGGGAGCTTATTATAAGAAACTCTTT
TRGJ1/TRGJ2	few	TRGV9	CALWEVRVDYYKKLF	TGTGCCTTGTGGGAGGTGCGTGTGGATTATTATAAGAAACTCTTT
TRGJ1/TRGJ2	-	TRGV3	CATWDRRVYYKKLF	TGTGCCACCTGGGACAGGCGGGTCTATTATAAGAAACTCTTT
TRGJ1/TRGJ2	few	TRGV9	CALWSTQHHRYYKKLF	TGCGCCTTGTGGAGCACCCAACATCACCGTTATTATAAGAAACTCTTT
TRGJ1/TRGJ2	-	TRGV3	CAPWDRRTNYYKKLF	TGTGCCCCCTGGGACAGGCGTACGAATTATTATAAGAAACTCTTT
TRGJ1/TRGJ2	-	TRGV3	CATWSLYYKKLF	TGTGCCACCTGGTCCCTTTATTATAAGAAACTCTTT
TRGJ1/TRGJ2	few	TRGV2	CATWDGPGDYKKLF	TGTGCCACCTGGGACGGGCCCGGGGATTATAAGAAACTCTTT
TRGJP2	few	TRGV9	CALWEARSDWIKTF	TGTGCCTTGTGGGAGGCACGTAGTGATTGGATCAAGACGTTT
TRGJ1/TRGJ2	few	TRGV4	CATWDGPHYYKKLF	TGTGCCACCTGGGATGGGCCGCATTATTATAAGAAACTCTTT
TRGJP2	-	TRGV8	CATWDNRRGDWIKTF	TGTGCCACCTGGGATAACCGGCGGGGTGATTGGATCAAGACGTTT
TRGJ1/TRGJ2	-	TRGV3	CATWDQFMGPYYKKLF	TGTGCCACCTGGGACCAGTTCATGGGGCCTTATTATAAGAAACTCTTT
TRGJ1/TRGJ2	few	TRGV4	CATWDGPPYYKKLF	TGTGCCACCTGGGATGGGCCGCCCTATTATAAGAAACTCTTT
TRGJ1/TRGJ2	few	TRGV2	CATWDGLKGYYKKLF	TGTGCCACCTGGGACGGGCTTAAGGGTTATTATAAGAAACTCTTT
TRGJP2	few	TRGV3	CATWDRPEVGGWIKTF	TGTGCCACCTGGGACAGGCCCGAGGTGGGAGGTTGGATCAAGACGTTT
TRGJ1/TRGJ2	-	TRGV3	CATWDLTREYKKLF	TGTGCCACCTGGGACCTCACTCGGGAGTATAAGAAACTCTTT
TRGJP2	-	TRGV8	CATWDTPPSSDWIKTF	TGTGCCACCTGGGATACTCCTCCGAGTAGTGATTGGATCAAGACGTTT
TRGJ1/TRGJ2	few	TRGV9	CALGTRGEKLF	TGTGCCTTGGGAACTCGGGGGGAGAAACTCTTT
TRGJP2	-	TRGV3	CATWDRLSSDWIKTF	TGTGCCACCTGGGACAGACTTAGTAGTGATTGGATCAAGACGTTT
TRGJ1/TRGJ2	-	TRGV9	CALWEAGNYYKKLF	TGTGCCTTGTGGGAGGCTGGAAATTATTATAAGAAACTCTTT
TRGJ1/TRGJ2	once	TRGV3	CATWDTELSFYKKLF	TGTGCCACCTGGGACACCGAATTGAGTTTTTATAAGAAACTCTTT
TRGJ1/TRGJ2	-	TRGV9	CALWDPPKDPKKLF	TGTGCCTTGTGGGACCCCCCCAAAGATCCTAAGAAACTCTTT
TRGJ1/TRGJ2	-	TRGV2	CATWDGRVGYKKLF	TGTGCCACCTGGGACGGGCGAGTCGGTTATAAGAAACTCTTT
TRGJ1/TRGJ2	-	TRGV9	CALWESSQNYYKKLF	TGTGCCTTGTGGGAGTCAAGCCAGAATTATTATAAGAAACTCTTT
TRGJ1/TRGJ2	few	TRGV3	CATWDGPGKYKKLF	TGTGCCACCTGGGACGGGCCTGGAAAATATAAGAAACTCTTT
TRGJ1/TRGJ2	few	TRGV3	CATWDVVDYKKLF	TGTGCCACCTGGGACGTCGTAGATTATAAGAAACTCTTT
TRGJ1/TRGJ2	-	TRGV9	CALWEGTDDYYKKLF	TGTGCCTTGTGGGAGGGGACGGACGATTATTATAAGAAACTCTTT
TRGJ1/TRGJ2	-	TRGV9	CALWEVQAYYKKLF	TGTGCCTTGTGGGAGGTGCAAGCTTATTATAAGAAACTCTTT
TRGJP2	-	TRGV3	CATWDAAWIKTF	TGTGCCACCTGGGACGCGGCTTGGATCAAGACGTTT
TRGJP1	few	TRGV8	CATWDSTGWFKIF	TGTGCCACCTGGGATTCGACTGGTTGGTTCAAGATATTT
TRGJ1/TRGJ2	-	TRGV9	CALRNPDDYKKLF	TGTGCCTTGCGGAACCCCGACGATTATAAGAAACTCTTT
TRGJ1/TRGJ2	few	TRGV9	CALWEVKNKKLF	TGTGCCTTGTGGGAGGTTAAAAATAAGAAACTCTTT
TRGJ1/TRGJ2	-	TRGV3	CATWDPPDYYKKLF	TGTGCCACCTGGGACCCCCCAGATTATTATAAGAAACTCTTT
TRGJP2	-	TRGV9	CALWEAGGSDWIKTF	TGTGCCTTGTGGGAGGCCGGTGGTAGTGATTGGATCAAGACGTTC
TRGJ1/TRGJ2	few	TRGV9	CALWEDTPARCGKKLF	TGTGCCTTGTGGGAGGACACCCCGGCCAGGTGCGGGAAGAAACTCTTT
TRGJ1/TRGJ2	-	TRGV9	CALWEVSLARYYKKLF	TGTGCCTTGTGGGAGGTGTCTCTAGCCCGGTATTATAAGAAACTCTTT
TRGJ1/TRGJ2	few	TRGV9	CALGEGEKLF	TGTGCCTTGGGGGAAGGTGAGAAACTCTTT
TRGJP1	-	TRGV4	CATWDGATGWFKIF	TGTGCCACCTGGGATGGTGCCACTGGTTGGTTCAAGATATTT
TRGJ1/TRGJ2	few	TRGV3	CATWDRSRPCYKKLF	TGTGCCACCTGGGACAGGTCCCGCCCATGTTATAAGAAACTCTTT
TRGJP2	-	TRGV2	CATWDGPRDWIKTF	TGTGCCACCTGGGACGGGCCGCGTGATTGGATCAAGACGTTT
TRGJ1/TRGJ2	-	TRGV2	CATWDAKEKLF	TGTGCCACCTGGGACGCAAAGGAGAAACTCTTT
TRGJ1/TRGJ2	few	TRGV4	CATWDETKLF	TGTGCCACCTGGGATGAGACGAAACTCTTT
TRGJ1/TRGJ2	few	TRGV3	CATWDRPRVYYKKLF	TGTGCCACCTGGGACAGGCCGAGGGTTTATTATAAGAAACTCTTT
TRGJ1/TRGJ2	few	TRGV4	CATWDGPTGKKLF	TGTGCCACCTGGGATGGGCCAACGGGTAAGAAACTCTTT
TRGJP1	few	TRGV8	CATWENTTGWFKIF	TGTGCCACCTGGGAAAATACCACTGGTTGGTTCAAGATATTT
TRGJ1/TRGJ2	-	TRGV8	CATWDTSNYYKKLF	TGTGCCACCTGGGATACGTCGAATTATTATAAGAAACTCTTT